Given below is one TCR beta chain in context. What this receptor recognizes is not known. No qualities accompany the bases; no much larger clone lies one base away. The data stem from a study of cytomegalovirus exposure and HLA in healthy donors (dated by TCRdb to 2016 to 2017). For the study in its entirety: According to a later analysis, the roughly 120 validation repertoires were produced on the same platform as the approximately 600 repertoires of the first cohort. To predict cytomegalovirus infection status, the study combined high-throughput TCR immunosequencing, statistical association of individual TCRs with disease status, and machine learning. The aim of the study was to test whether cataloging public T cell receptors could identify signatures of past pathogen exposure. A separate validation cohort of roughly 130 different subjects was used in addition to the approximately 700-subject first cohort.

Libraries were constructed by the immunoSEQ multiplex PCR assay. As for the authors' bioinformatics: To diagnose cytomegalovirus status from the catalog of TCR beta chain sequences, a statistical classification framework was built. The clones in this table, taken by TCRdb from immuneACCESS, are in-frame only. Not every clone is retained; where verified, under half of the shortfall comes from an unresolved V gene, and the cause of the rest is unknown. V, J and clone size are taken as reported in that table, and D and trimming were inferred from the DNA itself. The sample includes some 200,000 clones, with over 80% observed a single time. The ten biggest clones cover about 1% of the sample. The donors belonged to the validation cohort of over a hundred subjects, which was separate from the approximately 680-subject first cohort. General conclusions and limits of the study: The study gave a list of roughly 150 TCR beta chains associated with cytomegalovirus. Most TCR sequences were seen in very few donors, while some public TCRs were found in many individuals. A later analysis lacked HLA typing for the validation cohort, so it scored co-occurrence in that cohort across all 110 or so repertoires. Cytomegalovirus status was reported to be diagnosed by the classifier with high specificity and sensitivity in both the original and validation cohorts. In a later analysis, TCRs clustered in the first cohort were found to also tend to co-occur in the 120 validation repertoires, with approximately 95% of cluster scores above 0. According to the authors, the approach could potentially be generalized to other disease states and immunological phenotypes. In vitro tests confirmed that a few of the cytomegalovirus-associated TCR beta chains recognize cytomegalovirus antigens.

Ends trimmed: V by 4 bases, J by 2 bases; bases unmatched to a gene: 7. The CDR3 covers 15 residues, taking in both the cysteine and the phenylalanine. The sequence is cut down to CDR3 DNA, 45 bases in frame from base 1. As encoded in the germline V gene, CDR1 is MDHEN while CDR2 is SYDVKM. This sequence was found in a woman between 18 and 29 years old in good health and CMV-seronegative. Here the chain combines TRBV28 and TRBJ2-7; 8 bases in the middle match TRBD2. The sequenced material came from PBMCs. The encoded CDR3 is CASSSPGLVPYEQYF. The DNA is TGTGCCAGCAGTTCGCCGGGACTAGTACCCTACGAGCAGTACTTC.